Below, one T cell receptor (beta chain) is given with its context. These data are taken from a study of blood T cell repertoires in COVID-19. Overall study context: Sites in the United States, Italy and Spain provided acute and convalescent COVID-19 samples.

Trimming stripped 1 base from V and 2 bases from J, with 8 bases between. The CDR3 extends over 14 amino acids. In germline, CDR1 is SGDLS, CDR2 YYNGEE. Participants' reported clinical history set cohort assignment. Cohort 3 recovery required two negative PCRs, clearance, or symptom resolution. Method: immunoSEQ multiplex PCR; TCRdb's copy keeps in-frame clones and lacks some. The profile shows a few hundred thousand clones, roughly 84% of them singletons. The sequencing input was PBMCs or T cells enriched from blood (not recorded which). This TCR came from a woman between 40 and 50 years old who had recovered from COVID-19. The chain combines TRBV9 with TRBJ2-3; unclear D gene. For the CDR3, the DNA is TGTGCCAGCAGCGTAACCGACTTCACAGATACGCAGTATTTT. Amino acid sequence: CASSVTDFTDTQYF. The variable domain in full, with the rest retrieved from reference TRBV9 and TRBJ2-3, is DSGVTQTPKHLITATGQRVTLRCSPRSGDLSVYWYQQSLDQGLQFLIQYYNGEERAKGNILERFSAQQFPDLHSELNLSSLELGDSALYFCASSVTDFTDTQYFGPGTRLTVL.